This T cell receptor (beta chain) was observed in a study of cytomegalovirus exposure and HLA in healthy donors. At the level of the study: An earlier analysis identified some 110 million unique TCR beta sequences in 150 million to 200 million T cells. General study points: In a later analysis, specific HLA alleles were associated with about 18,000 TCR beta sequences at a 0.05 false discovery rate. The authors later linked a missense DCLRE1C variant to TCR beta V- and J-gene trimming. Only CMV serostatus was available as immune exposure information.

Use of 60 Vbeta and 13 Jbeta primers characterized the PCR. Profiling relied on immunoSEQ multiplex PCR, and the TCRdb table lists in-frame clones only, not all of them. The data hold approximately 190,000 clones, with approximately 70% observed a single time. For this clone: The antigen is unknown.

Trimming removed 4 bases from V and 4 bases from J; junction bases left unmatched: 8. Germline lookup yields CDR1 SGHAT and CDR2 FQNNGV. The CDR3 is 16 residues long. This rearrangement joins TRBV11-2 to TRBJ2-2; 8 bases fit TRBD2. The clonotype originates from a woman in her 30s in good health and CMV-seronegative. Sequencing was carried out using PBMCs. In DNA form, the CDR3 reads TGTGCCAGCAGCTCCCCTCCGGGGGGGCTCACCGGGGAGCTGTTTTTT. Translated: CASSSPPGGLTGELFF. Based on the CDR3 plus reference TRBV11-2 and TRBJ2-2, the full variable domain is EAGVAQSPRYKIIEKRQSVAFWCNPISGHATLYWYQQILGQGPKLLIQFQNNGVVDDSQLPKDRFSAERLKGVDSTLKIQPAKLEDSAVYLCASSSPPGGLTGELFFGEGSRLTVL.